This T cell receptor beta chain originates from a study of brain T cells in children with intractable seizures. Study findings and constraints: Pre-surgery blood may have been undersampled, hiding some clones.

A word on this clone: Its antigen is unidentified. Mismatch with germline at one junction end may stem from a read error.

The repertoire was sequenced with immunoSEQ multiplex PCR; TCRdb's copy has only in-frame clones and lacks some. This sample carries around 80,000 clones, around nine tenths of them seen once, and the ten largest clones take roughly 25%. CDR3 length: 18 amino acids. Per germline, CDR1 SGHRS and CDR2 YFSETQ. Only cases whose brain tissue showed the highest T cell transcript signatures were sequenced. The origin of this receptor is a girl aged 2-10 years with Rasmussen encephalitis and intractable seizures. This chain links TRBV5-1 with TRBJ2-1; TRBD1 or TRBD2 may be the D gene (6 bases each). Sequencing used peripheral blood, obtained at surgery. The CDR3 DNA reads TGCGCCACCAGCTTGGCTGGGGGGCAGGGTTTGGGGTACAATGAGCAGTTCTTC. This codes for CATSLAGGQGLGYNEQFF.